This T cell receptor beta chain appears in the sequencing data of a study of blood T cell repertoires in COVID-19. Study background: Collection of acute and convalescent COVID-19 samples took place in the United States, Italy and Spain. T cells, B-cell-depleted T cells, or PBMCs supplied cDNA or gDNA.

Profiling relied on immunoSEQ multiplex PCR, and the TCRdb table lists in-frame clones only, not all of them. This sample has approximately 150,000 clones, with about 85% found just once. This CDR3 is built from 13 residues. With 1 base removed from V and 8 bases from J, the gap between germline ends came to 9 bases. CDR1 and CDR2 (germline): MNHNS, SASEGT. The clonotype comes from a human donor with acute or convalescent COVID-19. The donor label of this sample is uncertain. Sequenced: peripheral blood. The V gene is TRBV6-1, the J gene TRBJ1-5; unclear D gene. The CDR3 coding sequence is TGTGCCAGCAGTGAAGTGCCCGTAGAGCCCCAGCATTTT. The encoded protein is CASSEVPVEPQHF.